The rows below give T cell receptor beta chains drawn from one sample of a study of cytomegalovirus exposure and HLA in healthy donors. The data were produced by immunoSEQ multiplex PCR, yet TCRdb's version contains in-frame clones alone and is incomplete. The table lists about 130,000 clones, around 95% of them singletons. Specimen: PBMCs. These receptors all stem from a man younger than 30 in good health and CMV-seronegative. Both conserved end residues are part of each CDR3. A D gene is named only where the DNA matches it firmly. Size is stated for part of the rows, as once, few or many counts, or as a class when the clone is expanded.

>-|TRBV15|-|TRBJ1-4
TGTGCCACCAGCGTTGGGGGGAGTGAAAAACTGTTTTTT
CATSVGGSEKLFF
>-|TRBV6-5|-|TRBJ2-2
TGTGCCAGCAGTTTAGGACAGAGTGCCGGGGAGCTGTTTTTT
CASSLGQSAGELFF
>-|TRBV4-2|-|TRBJ1-1
TGTGCCAGCAGCCAACAGGACACGTACACTGAAGCTTTCTTT
CASSQQDTYTEAFF
>TRBD1|TRBV10-3|-|TRBJ2-7
TGTGCCATCAGCACAGGGACAGGGACCCTTTACGAGCAGTACTTC
CAISTGTGTLYEQYF
>-|TRBV30|-|TRBJ2-5
TGTGCCTGGAGTCCGGGGGGCGAGACCCAGTACTTC
CAWSPGGETQYF
>-|TRBV5-6|-|TRBJ1-1
TGTGCCAGCAGCTGGCCTGAGAACACTGAAGCTTTCTTT
CASSWPENTEAFF
>-|TRBV5-6|once|TRBJ2-1
TGTGCCAGCAGGTACCGCAGCTCCTACAATGAGCAGTTCTTC
CASRYRSSYNEQFF
>-|TRBV7-3|-|TRBJ2-1
TGTGCCAGCAGCTTAAGGTCGGGAAGCTCCTACAATGAGCAGTTCTTC
CASSLRSGSSYNEQFF
>TRBD1|TRBV27|-|TRBJ1-2
TGTGCCAGCAGTCTTCTTACAGGGGGCTGCTGCTATGGCTACACCTTC
CASSLLTGGCCYGYTF
>-|TRBV18|-|TRBJ1-4
TGTGCCAGCTCACCCGGACACGGACCGAATGAAAAACTGTTTTTT
CASSPGHGPNEKLFF
>-|TRBV9|-|TRBJ2-3
TGTGCCAGCAGCGCGTCGACACAGCTTGGGGATACGCAGTATTTT
CASSASTQLGDTQYF
>TRBD2|TRBV30|-|TRBJ2-5
TGTGCCTGGAGTACGGGAGGGGAGACCCAGTACTTC
CAWSTGGETQYF
>TRBD1|TRBV7-2|-|TRBJ2-7
TGTGCCAGCCGCACCCCGGGACAGGGGTTTAAAGAGCAGTACTTC
CASRTPGQGFKEQYF
>TRBD1|TRBV18|-|TRBJ2-7
TGTGCCAGCTCACCACCTGACAGGGGGCGGATCTACGAGCAGTACTTC
CASSPPDRGRIYEQYF
>TRBD2|TRBV5-4|once|TRBJ2-2
TGTGCCAGCAGCCTCACTAGCGGGACGGGCGGGGAGCTGTTTTTT
CASSLTSGTGGELFF
>-|TRBV28|-|TRBJ2-4
TGTGCCAGCAGTCTTAGACAGGAACAGTACTTC
CASSLRQEQYF
>TRBD1|TRBV6-6|-|TRBJ2-7
TGTGCCAGCAGCGACCACGGACAGGCCTACGAGCAGTACTTC
CASSDHGQAYEQYF
>-|TRBV19|-|TRBJ1-2
TGTGCCACTGGTCTGGCCTCCACCTATGGCTACACCTTC
CATGLASTYGYTF
>TRBD1|TRBV30|-|TRBJ1-1
TGTGCCTGGAGTAAGGGGACAGGGGGCTGGCTGAACACTGAAGCTTTCTTT
CAWSKGTGGWLNTEAFF
>-|TRBV5-1|-|TRBJ1-1
TGCGCCAGCAGCTTGGCAGGGGATTACACTGAAGCTTTCTTT
CASSLAGDYTEAFF
>-|TRBV7-2|-|TRBJ1-5
TGTGCCAGCAGGGCGGGTCTAGCGGGGCCCCAGCATTTT
CASRAGLAGPQHF
>TRBD1|TRBV6-6|once|TRBJ1-1
TGTGCCAGCACGCGACAGGGGGAACCTGAAGCTTTCTTT
CASTRQGEPEAFF
>-|TRBV5-6|-|TRBJ2-5
TGTGCCAGCAGCTTGGGAGCTAGCGCCCCACCGGAGACCCAGTACTTC
CASSLGASAPPETQYF
>-|TRBV14|-|TRBJ2-7
TGTGCCAGCAGTCCCGGGACGCGGGACTCCTACGAGCAGTACTTC
CASSPGTRDSYEQYF
>-|TRBV5-4|once|TRBJ1-1
TGTGCCAGCAGACAGGGTGGGAACACTGAAGCTTTCTTT
CASRQGGNTEAFF
>-|TRBV6-5|-|TRBJ1-1
TGTGCCAGCTATGAGGGCACTGAAGCTTTCTTT
CASYEGTEAFF
>-|TRBV7-6|-|TRBJ2-2
TGTGCCAGCAGCTTATACTCCCTCAGCAGGGCAAACACCGGGGAGCTGTTTTTT
CASSLYSLSRANTGELFF
>TRBD2|TRBV7-3|-|TRBJ2-1
TGTGCCAGCAGCTCCGTCGGAAGCGGGAGGGTTGGAGATGAGCAGTTCTTC
CASSSVGSGRVGDEQFF
>-|TRBV5-8|-|TRBJ2-2
TGTGCCAGCAGCTTGGCCGGGTTCGGGGAGCTGTTTTTT
CASSLAGFGELFF
>TRBD2|TRBV5-1|-|TRBJ2-7
TGCGCCAGCAGCTTCTCTAGCGGGGGTATGCGGGGCGAGCAGTACTTC
CASSFSSGGMRGEQYF
>TRBD1|TRBV28|-|TRBJ1-2
TGTGCCAGCAGTTTAAGAGGGGGCGTCAACTATGGCTACACCTTC
CASSLRGGVNYGYTF
>TRBD2|TRBV18|-|TRBJ2-1
TGTGCCAGCTCACCCCTAGCGGGAGACTACAATGAGCAGTTCTTC
CASSPLAGDYNEQFF
>TRBD1|TRBV5-1|-|TRBJ2-7
TGCGCCAGCAGCTCGGACAGGCCATCATCCTACGAGCAGTACTTC
CASSSDRPSSYEQYF
>-|TRBV18|-|TRBJ2-2
TGTGCCAGCTCAAACATGCTACCGGGACAACAAGCGGACCGGGAGCTGTTTTTT
CASSNMLPGQQADRELFF
>TRBD1|TRBV7-9|-|TRBJ2-7
TGTGCCAGCAGCCCTCGTGACAGGGCTTACGAGCAGTACTTC
CASSPRDRAYEQYF